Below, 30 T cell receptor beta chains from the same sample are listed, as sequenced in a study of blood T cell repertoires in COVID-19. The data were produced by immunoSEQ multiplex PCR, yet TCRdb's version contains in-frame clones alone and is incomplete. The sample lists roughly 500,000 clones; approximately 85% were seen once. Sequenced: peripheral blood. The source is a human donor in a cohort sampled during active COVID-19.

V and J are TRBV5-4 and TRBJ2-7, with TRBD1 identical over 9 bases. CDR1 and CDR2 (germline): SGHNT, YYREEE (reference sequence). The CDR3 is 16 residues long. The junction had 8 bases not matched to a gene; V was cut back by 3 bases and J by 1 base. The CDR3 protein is CASSSGQGRGSYEQYF. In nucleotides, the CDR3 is TGTGCCAGCAGCTCGGGACAGGGCCGAGGGTCCTACGAGCAGTACTTC.

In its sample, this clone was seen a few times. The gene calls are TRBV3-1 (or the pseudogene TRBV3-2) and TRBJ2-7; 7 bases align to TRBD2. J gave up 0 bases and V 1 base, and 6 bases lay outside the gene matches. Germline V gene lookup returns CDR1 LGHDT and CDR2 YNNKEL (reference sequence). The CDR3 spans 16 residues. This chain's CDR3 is CASSQGEGLSSYEQYF. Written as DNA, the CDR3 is TGTGCCAGCAGCCAAGGGGAGGGATTGAGCTCCTACGAGCAGTACTTC.

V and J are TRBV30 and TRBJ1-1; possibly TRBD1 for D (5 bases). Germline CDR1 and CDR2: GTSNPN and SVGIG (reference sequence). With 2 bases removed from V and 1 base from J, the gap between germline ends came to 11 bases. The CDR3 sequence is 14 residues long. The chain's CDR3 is CAWSRQMRNTEAFF. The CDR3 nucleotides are TGTGCCTGGAGTAGACAGATGAGGAACACTGAAGCTTTCTTT.

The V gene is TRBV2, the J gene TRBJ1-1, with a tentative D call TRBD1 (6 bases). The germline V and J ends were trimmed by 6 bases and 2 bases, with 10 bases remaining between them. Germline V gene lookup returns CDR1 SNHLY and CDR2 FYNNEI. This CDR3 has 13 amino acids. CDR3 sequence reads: CASRTGLNTEAFF. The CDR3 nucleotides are TGTGCCAGCAGGACAGGCCTCAACACTGAAGCTTTCTTT.

The CDR3 nucleotides are TGCGCCAGCAGTGAGTCAACGGGAGGACGGCCGTACCAAGAGACCCAGTACTTC. Protein sequence: CASSESTGGRPYQETQYF. The chain carries TRBV10-1 and TRBJ2-5, with 7 positions matching TRBD2. Losses at the gene ends were 0 bases for V and 0 bases for J; bases not matched to a gene: 10. The CDR3 runs to 18 residues. From germline, CDR1 is WNHNN and CDR2 SYGVQD (reference sequence).

For the CDR3, the DNA is TGTGCCAGCAGCTCACCGGGACAGGGGTATACGTATACGCAGTATTTT. This sequence encodes CASSSPGQGYTYTQYF. The chain carries TRBV7-2 and TRBJ2-3, with 10 bases identical to TRBD1. CDR1 is SGHTA, CDR2 FQGNSA, per germline. V trimming: 4 bases; J trimming: 7 bases; junction bases outside the gene matches: 11. The length of the CDR3 is 16 residues. Looking up the rest from reference TRBV7-2 and TRBJ2-3 gives the full variable domain: GAGVSQSPSNKVTEKGKDVELRCDPISGHTALYWYRQSLGQGLEFLIYFQGNSAPDKSGLPSDRFSAERTGGSVSTLTIQRTQQEDSAVYLCASSSPGQGYTYTQYFGPGTRLTVL.

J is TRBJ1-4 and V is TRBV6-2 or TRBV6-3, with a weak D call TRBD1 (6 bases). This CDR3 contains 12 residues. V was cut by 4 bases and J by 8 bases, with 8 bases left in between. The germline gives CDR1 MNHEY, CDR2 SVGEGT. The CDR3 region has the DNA TGTGCCAGCAGTTTCAGGGGCGAAAAACTGTTTTTT. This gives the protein CASSFRGEKLFF.

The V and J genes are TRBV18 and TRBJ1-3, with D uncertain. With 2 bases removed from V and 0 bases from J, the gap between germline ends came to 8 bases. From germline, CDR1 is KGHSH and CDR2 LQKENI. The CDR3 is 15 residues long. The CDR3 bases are TGTGCCAGCTCACCAGAGGGCAGCTCTGGAAACACCATATATTTT. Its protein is CASSPEGSSGNTIYF.

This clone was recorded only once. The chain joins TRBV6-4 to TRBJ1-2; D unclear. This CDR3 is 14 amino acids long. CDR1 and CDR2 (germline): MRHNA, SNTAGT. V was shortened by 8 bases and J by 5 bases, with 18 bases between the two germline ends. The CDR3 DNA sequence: TGTGCCAGCGGCGGGAAGGGAGGTAAGTATGGCTACACCTTC. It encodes CASGGKGGKYGYTF.

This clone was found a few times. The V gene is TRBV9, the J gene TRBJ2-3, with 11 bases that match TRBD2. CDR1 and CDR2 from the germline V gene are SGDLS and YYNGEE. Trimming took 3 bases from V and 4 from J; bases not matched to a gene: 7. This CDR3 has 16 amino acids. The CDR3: CASSDTSGRVADTQYF. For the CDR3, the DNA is TGTGCCAGCAGCGACACTAGCGGGAGAGTGGCAGATACGCAGTATTTT.

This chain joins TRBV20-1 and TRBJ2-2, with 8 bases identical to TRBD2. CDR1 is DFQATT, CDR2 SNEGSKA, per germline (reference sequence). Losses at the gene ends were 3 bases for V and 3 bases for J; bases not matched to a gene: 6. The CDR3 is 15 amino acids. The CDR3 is CSASRTSYYTGELFF. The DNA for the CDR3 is TGCAGTGCTAGTCGGACTAGCTATTACACCGGGGAGCTGTTTTTT.

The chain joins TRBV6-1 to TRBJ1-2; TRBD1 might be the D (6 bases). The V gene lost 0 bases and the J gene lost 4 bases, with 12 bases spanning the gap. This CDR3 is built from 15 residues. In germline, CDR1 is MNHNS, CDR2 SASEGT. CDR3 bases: TGTGCCAGCAGTGAAGCACGGACAGCTCGCTATGGCTACACCTTC. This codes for CASSEARTARYGYTF.

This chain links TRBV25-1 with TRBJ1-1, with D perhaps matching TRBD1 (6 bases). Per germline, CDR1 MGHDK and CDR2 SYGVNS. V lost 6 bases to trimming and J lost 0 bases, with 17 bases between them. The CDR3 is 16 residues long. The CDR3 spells CASRRGTRSMNTEAFF. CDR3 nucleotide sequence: TGTGCCAGCAGAAGGGGGACGCGGAGCATGAACACTGAAGCTTTCTTT.

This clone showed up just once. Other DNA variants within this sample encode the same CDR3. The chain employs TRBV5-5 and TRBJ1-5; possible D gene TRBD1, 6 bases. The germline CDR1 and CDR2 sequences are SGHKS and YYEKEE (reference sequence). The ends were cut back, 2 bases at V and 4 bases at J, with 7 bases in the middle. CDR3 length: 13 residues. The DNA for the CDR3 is TGTGCCAGCAGCTTAACAGGGAATCAGCCCCAGCATTTT. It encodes CASSLTGNQPQHF. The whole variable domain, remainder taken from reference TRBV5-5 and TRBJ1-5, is DAGVTQSPTHLIKTRGQQVTLRCSPISGHKSVSWYQQVLGQGPQFIFQYYEKEERGRGNFPDRFSARQFPNYSSELNVNALLLGDSALYLCASSLTGNQPQHFGDGTRLSIL.

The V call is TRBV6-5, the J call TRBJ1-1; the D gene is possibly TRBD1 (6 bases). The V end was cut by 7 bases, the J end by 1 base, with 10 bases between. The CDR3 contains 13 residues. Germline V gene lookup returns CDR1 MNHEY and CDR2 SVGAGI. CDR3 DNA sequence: TGTGCCAGCACTAAACAGGGGAACACTGAAGCTTTCTTT. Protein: CASTKQGNTEAFF.

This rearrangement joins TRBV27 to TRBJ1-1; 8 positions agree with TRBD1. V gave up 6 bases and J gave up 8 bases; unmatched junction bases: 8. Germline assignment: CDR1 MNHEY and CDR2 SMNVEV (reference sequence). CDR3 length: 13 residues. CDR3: CASRPQGADEAFF. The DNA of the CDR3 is TGTGCCAGCAGACCCCAGGGGGCAGACGAAGCTTTCTTT.

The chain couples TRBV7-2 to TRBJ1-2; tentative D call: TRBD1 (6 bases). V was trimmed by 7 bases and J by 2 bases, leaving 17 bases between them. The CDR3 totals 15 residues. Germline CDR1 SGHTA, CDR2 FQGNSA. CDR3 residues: CASISNRDGNYGYTF. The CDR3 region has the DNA TGTGCCAGCATCAGTAACAGGGACGGGAACTATGGCTACACCTTC.

The CDR3 DNA reads TGCGCCAGCAGCTTCTCCGGGGATGTGGCAAAAAACATTCAGTACTTC. Protein: CASSFSGDVAKNIQYF. The V and J genes are TRBV5-1 and TRBJ2-4; D may be TRBD2 (5 bases). The V gene lost 2 bases and the J gene lost 4 bases, with 16 bases spanning the gap. From germline, CDR1 is SGHRS and CDR2 YFSETQ. CDR3 size: 16 residues.

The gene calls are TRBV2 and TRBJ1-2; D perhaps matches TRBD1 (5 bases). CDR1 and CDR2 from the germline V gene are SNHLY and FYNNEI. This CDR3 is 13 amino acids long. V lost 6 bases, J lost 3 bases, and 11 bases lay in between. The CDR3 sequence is CASSTQVYYGYTF. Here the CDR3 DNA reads TGTGCCAGCAGCACACAGGTTTACTATGGCTACACCTTC.

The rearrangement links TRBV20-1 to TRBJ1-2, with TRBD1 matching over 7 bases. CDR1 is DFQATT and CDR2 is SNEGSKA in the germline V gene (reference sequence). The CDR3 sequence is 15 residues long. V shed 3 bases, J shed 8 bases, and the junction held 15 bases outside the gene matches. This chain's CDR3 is CSASDQLQGTKGYTF. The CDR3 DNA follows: TGCAGTGCTAGTGATCAGTTACAGGGGACGAAGGGCTACACCTTC.

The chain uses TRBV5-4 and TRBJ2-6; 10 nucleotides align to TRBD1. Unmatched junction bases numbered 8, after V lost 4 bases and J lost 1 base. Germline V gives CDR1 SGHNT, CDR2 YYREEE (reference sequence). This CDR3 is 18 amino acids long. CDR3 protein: CASSAGRTGGSGANVLTF. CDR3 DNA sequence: TGTGCCAGCAGCGCCGGCAGGACAGGGGGATCTGGGGCCAACGTCCTGACTTTC. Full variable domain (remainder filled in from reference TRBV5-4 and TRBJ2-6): ETGVTQSPTHLIKTRGQQVTLRCSSQSGHNTVSWYQQALGQGPQFIFQYYREEENGRGNFPPRFSGLQFPNYSSELNVNALELDDSALYLCASSAGRTGGSGANVLTFGAGSRLTVL.

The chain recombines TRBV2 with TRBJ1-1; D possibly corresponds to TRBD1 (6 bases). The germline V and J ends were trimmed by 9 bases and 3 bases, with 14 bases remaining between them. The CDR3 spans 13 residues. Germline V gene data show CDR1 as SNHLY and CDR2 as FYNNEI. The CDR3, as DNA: TGTGCCAGTAGGAAACAGGGATACACTGAAGCTTTCTTT. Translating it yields CASRKQGYTEAFF.

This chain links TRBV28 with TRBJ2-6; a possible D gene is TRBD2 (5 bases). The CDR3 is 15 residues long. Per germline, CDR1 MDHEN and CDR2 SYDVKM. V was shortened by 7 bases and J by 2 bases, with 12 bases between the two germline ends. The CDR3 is CASIPRVAGANVLTF. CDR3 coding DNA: TGTGCCAGCATCCCGAGGGTGGCTGGGGCCAACGTCCTGACTTTC.

CDR3 bases: TGTGCCAGCTCACCTTCGGGGGGCTTGGAGACCCAGTACTTC. Translating it yields CASSPSGGLETQYF. V and J are TRBV18 and TRBJ2-5; D is possibly TRBD2 (7 bases). Germline loops: CDR1 KGHSH, CDR2 LQKENI. Trimming took 3 bases from V and 5 from J, leaving 13 bases between them. The length of the CDR3 is 14 residues.

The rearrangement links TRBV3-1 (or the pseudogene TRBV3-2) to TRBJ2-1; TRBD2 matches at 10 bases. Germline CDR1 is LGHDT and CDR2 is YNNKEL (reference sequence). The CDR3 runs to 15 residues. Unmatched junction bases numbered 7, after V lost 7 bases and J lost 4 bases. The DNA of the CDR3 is TGTGCCAGCACCTCGACTAGCGGGTCATACAATGAGCAGTTCTTC. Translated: CASTSTSGSYNEQFF.

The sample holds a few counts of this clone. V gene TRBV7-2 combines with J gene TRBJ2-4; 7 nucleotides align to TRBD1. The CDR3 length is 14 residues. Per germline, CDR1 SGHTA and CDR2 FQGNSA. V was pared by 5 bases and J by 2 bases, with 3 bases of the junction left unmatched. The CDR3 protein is CASSRDSPKNIQYF. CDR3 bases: TGTGCCAGCAGCCGGGACAGCCCCAAAAACATTCAGTACTTC.

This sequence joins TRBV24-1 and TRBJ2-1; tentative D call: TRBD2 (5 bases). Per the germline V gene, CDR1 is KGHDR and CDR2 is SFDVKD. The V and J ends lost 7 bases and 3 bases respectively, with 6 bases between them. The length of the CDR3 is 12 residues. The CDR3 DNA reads TGTGCCACCAGGGACTTCTACAATGAGCAGTTCTTC. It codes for CATRDFYNEQFF.

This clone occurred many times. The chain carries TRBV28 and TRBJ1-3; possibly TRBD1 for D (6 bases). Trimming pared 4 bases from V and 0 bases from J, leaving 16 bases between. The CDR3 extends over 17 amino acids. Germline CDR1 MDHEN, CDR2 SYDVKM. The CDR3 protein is CASSSPSPGASGNTIYF. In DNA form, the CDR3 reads TGTGCCAGCAGTTCCCCCTCCCCAGGGGCCTCTGGAAACACCATATATTTT.

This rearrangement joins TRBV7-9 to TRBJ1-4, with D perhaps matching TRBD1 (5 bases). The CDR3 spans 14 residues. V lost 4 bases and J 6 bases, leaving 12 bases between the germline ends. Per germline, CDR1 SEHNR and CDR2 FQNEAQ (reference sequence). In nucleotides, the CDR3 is TGTGCCAGCAGCTCCGACAGTGTTGATGAAAAACTGTTTTTT. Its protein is CASSSDSVDEKLFF.

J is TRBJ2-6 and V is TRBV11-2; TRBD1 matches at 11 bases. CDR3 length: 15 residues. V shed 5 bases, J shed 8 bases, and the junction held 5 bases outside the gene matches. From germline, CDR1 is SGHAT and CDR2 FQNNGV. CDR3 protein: CASSAGTGGTNVLTF. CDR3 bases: TGTGCCAGCAGCGCCGGGACAGGGGGAACCAACGTCCTGACTTTC. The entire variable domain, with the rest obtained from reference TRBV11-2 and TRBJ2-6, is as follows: EAGVAQSPRYKIIEKRQSVAFWCNPISGHATLYWYQQILGQGPKLLIQFQNNGVVDDSQLPKDRFSAERLKGVDSTLKIQPAKLEDSAVYLCASSAGTGGTNVLTFGAGSRLTVL.